This T cell receptor beta chain appears in the sequencing data of a study of cytomegalovirus exposure and HLA in healthy donors. Study outcomes and limitations: Later work associated 16,951 TCR beta sequences with HLA alleles at 0.05 false discovery rate. For cytomegalovirus status, the classifier reportedly gave diagnoses with high specificity and sensitivity. Cytomegalovirus association was assigned to around 150 TCR beta chains. Donors were assumed by presence/absence analyses to have roughly uniform sequencing depth.

V shed 5 bases, J shed 4 bases, and the junction held 7 bases outside the gene matches. Per the germline V gene, CDR1 is SGHAT and CDR2 is FQNNGV. The CDR3 is made up of 14 amino acids. Primers included in the PCR were 60 Vbeta and 13 Jbeta primers. Produced via immunoSEQ multiplex PCR; TCRdb's table is partial and in-frame only. The table records about 200,000 clones, around four fifths of them present only once. This clone has more than one count but fewer than ten. Antigen specificity is unknown. The sample consisted of PBMCs. V gene TRBV11-2 combines with J gene TRBJ2-7; TRBD1 matches 8 bases. The clonotype was recovered from a male donor in good health and CMV-seronegative. CDR3 sequence (DNA): TGTGCCAGCAGCCCAACCCAGGGGGCTTACGAGCAGTACTTC. Protein product: CASSPTQGAYEQYF.